The present T cell receptor (beta chain) was sequenced within a study of shared clonotypes between healthy human individuals. Study-wide context: Donors had three CD4 naive, three CD4 memory, two CD8 naive and one CD8 memory plate apiece.

About this clone: The antigen is not known.

The genomic DNA of each subset was split evenly across several immunoSEQ plates. Profiled with immunoSEQ multiplex PCR; TCRdb holds only in-frame clones, not every one. This repertoire shows some 1,100,000 clones, around three quarters found once; its top ten account for approximately 0.56%. V shed 7 bases, J shed 3 bases, and the junction held 2 bases outside the gene matches. The CDR3 spans 12 residues. Germline lookup yields CDR1 MNHEY and CDR2 SVGAGI. Study-level results: Clonotype sharing across four donors was observed for around 5% of naive CD4 clonotypes. The sole specimen, blood, was sampled, and tissue repertoires likely differ.

This sequence originates from a man aged 18 to 30 in good health. Some clones in this sample may be carry-over from other donors' samples. The rearrangement links TRBV6-5 to TRBJ1-2, with TRBD1 matching over 7 bases. Sequenced: memory CD4+ T cells from PBMCs. As to subset: CD45RA-negative fraction. CDR3 protein: CASKGQYYGYTF. The CDR3 DNA follows: TGTGCCAGCAAGGGACAGTACTATGGCTACACCTTC.